A selection of T cell receptor beta chains follows, all from one sample in a study of OX40 agonist ivuxolimab in advanced cancers. This table comes from immunoSEQ multiplex PCR, and its TCRdb copy is limited to in-frame clones, with some not included. The sample records 65,000 to 90,000 clones, around 82% being singletons. Sequenced here: CD4+ or CD8+ T cells sorted from blood, sampled in a trial of the OX40 agonist ivuxolimab. The receptors here all came from an adult with an advanced solid tumor such as melanoma, head and neck, liver or kidney cancer. The conserved cysteine and the conserved F or W are not part of the CDR3 here. A D gene is named only where the DNA matches it firmly.

>TRBV5-4|TRBJ2-3|NA
ASSLTSRSTDTQY
>TRBV29-1|TRBJ1-2|NA
SVGTPGTDYGYT
>TRBV4-2|TRBJ1-2|NA
ASSQVQGTGGYT
>TRBV5-1|TRBJ2-7|TRBD1
ASSPGTAYEQY
>TRBV5-1|TRBJ2-7|TRBD1
ASSLKGQGSYEQY
>TRBV5-8|TRBJ2-2|NA
ASSNVQMNTGELF
>TRBV14|TRBJ2-1|TRBD1
ASSPGTGGGNEQF
>TRBV28|TRBJ2-7|TRBD1
ASSESGTGTYEQY
>TRBV6-5|TRBJ1-1|NA
ASSYSGRNTEAF
>TRBV6-1|TRBJ1-5|NA
ASSEAQGQPQH
>TRBV2|TRBJ1-3|NA
ASSDNHSGNTIY
>TRBV4-2|TRBJ2-1|TRBD1
ASSHPISGGRAEQF
>TRBV7-9|TRBJ1-4|NA
ASSSRGGGNNEKLF
>TRBV28|TRBJ1-2|NA
ASTPRARALYGYT
>TRBV2|TRBJ2-7|TRBD1
ASSEGQGGYEQY
>TRBV7-3|TRBJ2-3|NA
ASSTFLDDTQY
>TRBV9|TRBJ2-3|NA
ASSLQGLLADTQY
>TRBV7-6|TRBJ2-1|TRBD1
ASSLGTGLSSEQF
>TRBV5-1|TRBJ2-1|TRBD2
ASSFSGLEQF
>TRBV5-1|TRBJ2-1|TRBD2
ASSLLAGDGYNEQF